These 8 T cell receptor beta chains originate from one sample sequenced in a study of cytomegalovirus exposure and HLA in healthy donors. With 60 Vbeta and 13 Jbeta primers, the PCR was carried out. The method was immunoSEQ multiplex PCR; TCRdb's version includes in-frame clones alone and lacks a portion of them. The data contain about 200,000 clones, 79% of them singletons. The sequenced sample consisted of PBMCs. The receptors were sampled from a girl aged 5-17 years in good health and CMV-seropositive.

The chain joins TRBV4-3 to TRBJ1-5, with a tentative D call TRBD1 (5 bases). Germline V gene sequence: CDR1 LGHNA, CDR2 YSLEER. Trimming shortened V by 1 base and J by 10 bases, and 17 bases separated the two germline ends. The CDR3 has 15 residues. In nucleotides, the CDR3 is TGCGCCAGCAGCCAAGGTCGGAGGGGTAATGGACCCCAGCATTTT. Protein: CASSQGRRGNGPQHF.

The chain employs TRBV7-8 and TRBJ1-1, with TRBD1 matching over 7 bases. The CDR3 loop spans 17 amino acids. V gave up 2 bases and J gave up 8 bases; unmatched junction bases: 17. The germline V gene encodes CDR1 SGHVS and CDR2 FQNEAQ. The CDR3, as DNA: TGTGCCAGCAGCTTATTAACAGGGGCCTATTCGGACCACGAAGCTTTCTTT. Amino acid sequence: CASSLLTGAYSDHEAFF. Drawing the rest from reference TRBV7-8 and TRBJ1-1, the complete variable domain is GAGVSQSPRYKVAKRGQDVALRCDPISGHVSLFWYQQALGQGPEFLTYFQNEAQLDKSGLPSDRFFAERPEGSVSTLKIQRTQQEDSAVYLCASSLLTGAYSDHEAFFGQGTRLTVV.

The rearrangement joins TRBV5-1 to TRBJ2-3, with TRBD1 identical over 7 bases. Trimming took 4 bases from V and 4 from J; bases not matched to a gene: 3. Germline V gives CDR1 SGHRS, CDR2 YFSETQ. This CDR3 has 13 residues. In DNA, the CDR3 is TGCGCCAGCAGCCCGACAGGGCCAGATACGCAGTATTTT. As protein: CASSPTGPDTQYF.

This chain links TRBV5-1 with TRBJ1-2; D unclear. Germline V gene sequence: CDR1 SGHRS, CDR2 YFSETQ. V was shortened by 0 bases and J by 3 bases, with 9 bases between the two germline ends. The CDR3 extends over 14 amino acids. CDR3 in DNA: TGCGCCAGCAGCTTGGGTCGGACTGACTATGGCTACACCTTC. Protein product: CASSLGRTDYGYTF.

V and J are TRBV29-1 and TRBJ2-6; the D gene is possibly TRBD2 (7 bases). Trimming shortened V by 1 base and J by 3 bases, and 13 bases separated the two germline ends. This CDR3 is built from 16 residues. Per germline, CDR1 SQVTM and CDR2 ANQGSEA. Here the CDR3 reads CSVEGGRGVGANVLTF. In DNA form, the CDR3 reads TGCAGCGTTGAAGGGGGGAGGGGGGTTGGGGCCAACGTCCTGACTTTC.

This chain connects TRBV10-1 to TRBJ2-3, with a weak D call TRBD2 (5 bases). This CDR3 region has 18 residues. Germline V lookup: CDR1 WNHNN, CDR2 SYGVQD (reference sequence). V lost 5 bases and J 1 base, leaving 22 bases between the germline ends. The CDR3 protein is CASSPGPRAEDRTDTQYF. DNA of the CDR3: TGCGCCAGCAGTCCCGGCCCCAGAGCGGAGGACCGCACAGATACGCAGTATTTT.

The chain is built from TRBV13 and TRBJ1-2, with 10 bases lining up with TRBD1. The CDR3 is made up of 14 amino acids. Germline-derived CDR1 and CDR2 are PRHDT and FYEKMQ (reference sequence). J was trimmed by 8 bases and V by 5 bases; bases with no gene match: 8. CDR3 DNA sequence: TGTGCCAGCAGCCCCCGGGACAGGGGCGGCGGCTACACCTTC. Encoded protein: CASSPRDRGGGYTF.

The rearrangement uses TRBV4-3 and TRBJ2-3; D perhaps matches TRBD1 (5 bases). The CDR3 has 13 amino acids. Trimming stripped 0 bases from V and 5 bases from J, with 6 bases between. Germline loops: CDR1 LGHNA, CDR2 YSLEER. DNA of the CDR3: TGCGCCAGCAGCCAAGACAGGGAAGATACGCAGTATTTT. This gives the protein CASSQDREDTQYF.